A single T cell receptor beta chain is shown here with its context. Method: immunoSEQ multiplex PCR; TCRdb's copy keeps in-frame clones and lacks some. The table records some 2,000,000 clones, 85% to 95% of them present only once. The sample belongs to a study of shared clonotypes between healthy human individuals. V lost 2 bases and J lost 6, with 14 bases in between. The V gene's germline CDR1 is SGHVS and CDR2 FNYEAQ. This CDR3 region has 16 residues. This receptor was identified in a man aged 18-30 years in good health. Specimen: naive CD4+ T cells sorted from blood. As to subset: CD45RA+ positively selected. This chain uses TRBV7-6 with TRBJ1-6; possible D gene TRBD1, 6 bases. CDR3 sequence reads: CASSLMGGQGNSPLHF. CDR3 DNA sequence: TGTGCCAGCAGCTTAATGGGGGGGCAGGGTAATTCACCCCTCCACTTT.